The subject of this entry is one T cell receptor (beta chain). Germline values: CDR1 SGHTA, CDR2 FQGTGA. The V end was cut by 5 bases, the J end by 4 bases, with 14 bases between. CDR3 length: 14 residues. Primers for the PCR totalled 60 Vbeta and 13 Jbeta. Clones were read by immunoSEQ multiplex PCR, and TCRdb kept only the in-frame ones, dropping some. The profile shows about 120,000 clones, over 60% of them singletons. The data were obtained in a study of cytomegalovirus exposure and HLA in healthy donors. This TCR derives from a man younger than 30 in good health and CMV-seropositive. Sequenced: PBMCs. The J gene is TRBJ1-2, the V gene TRBV7-3; no definite D call. In DNA form, the CDR3 reads TGTGCCAGCAGCCCCCTAGAGGCGGCCTATGGCTACACCTTC. Protein sequence: CASSPLEAAYGYTF.